The 19 T cell receptor beta chains in this list originate from one sample, sequenced in a study of patients and donors after allogeneic stem cell transplantation. Each CDR3 protein is one row after TCRdb ran MiXCR on the RT-PCR reads. The table has about a million distinct CDR3 sequences, 18% seen once. Specimen: blood, either unsorted or a sorted T cell fraction (not recorded which). The receptor set was obtained from a human donor who was either an allogeneic HSCT recipient or a stem cell or donor lymphocyte infusion donor (not recorded which). It is not recorded whose cells these are; they may come from a transplant donor.

The chain couples TRBV11-3 to TRBJ2-2; 7 nucleotides agree with TRBD1. Per the germline V gene, CDR1 is SGHNT and CDR2 is YENEEA. V lost 5 bases, J lost 5 bases, and 8 bases stayed unmatched. The CDR3 is 15 amino acids. The CDR3 DNA is TGTGCCAGCAGCCTCCGGGACAGCATAACCGGGGAGCTGTTTTTT. Its translation: CASSLRDSITGELFF.

The V and J genes are TRBV12-3 or TRBV12-4 and TRBJ2-7; D may be TRBD1 (5 bases). CDR3 length equals 13 residues. V was clipped by 6 bases and J by 5 bases, with 14 bases between them. The CDR3 protein is CASSQQTEHEQYF. In nucleotides, the CDR3 is TGTGCCAGCAGCCAGCAGACAGAGCACGAGCAGTACTTC.

The sample holds a few counts of this clonotype. The chain uses TRBV20-1 and TRBJ2-1, with 10 bases lining up with TRBD2. The germline V gene has CDR1 DFQATT and CDR2 SNEGSKA (reference sequence). This CDR3 spans 16 amino acids. After removal of 5 bases from V and 5 bases from J, the junction contained 12 bases not matched to a gene. CDR3: CSASVTGLARNNEQFF. The CDR3 nucleotides read TGCAGTGCTTCAGTAACGGGACTAGCGCGAAACAATGAGCAGTTCTTC.

The table lists this clonotype with a few counts. J is TRBJ1-1 and V is TRBV6-5; D remains ambiguous. V was pared by 4 bases and J by 1 base, with 7 bases between. Germline V CDR1 and CDR2: MNHEY, SVGAGI. The CDR3 covers 13 residues. The CDR3 loop is CASSSSRNTEAFF. The CDR3 DNA reads as TGTGCCAGCAGTTCCTCGAGGAACACTGAAGCTTTCTTT.

J is TRBJ2-5 and V is TRBV12-3 or TRBV12-4; D is possibly TRBD1 (5 bases). Trimming took 5 bases from V and 1 from J, leaving 14 bases between them. The CDR3 is made up of 15 amino acids. CDR3 coding DNA: TGTGCCAGCAGTCAGGGCCCTCGCCTCCAAGAGACCCAGTACTTC. Translation: CASSQGPRLQETQYF.

This clonotype was counted between two and nine times. The DNA for the CDR3 is TGTGCCAGCAGCGGGGACGAGGGAAATGAAAAACTGTTTTTT. This gives the protein CASSGDEGNEKLFF. The genes are TRBV9 and TRBJ1-4; D is perhaps TRBD1 (5 bases). V shed 3 bases and J shed 5 bases, with 11 bases lying between them. The CDR3 has 14 amino acids. Germline V gene sequence: CDR1 SGDLS, CDR2 YYNGEE.

J is TRBJ2-3 and V is TRBV6-1; a possible D gene is TRBD1 (5 bases). There are 15 residues in the CDR3. The germline gives CDR1 MNHNS, CDR2 SASEGT. V was trimmed by 6 bases and J by 2 bases, leaving 15 bases between them. As DNA, the CDR3 is TGTGCCAGCAGCTATGGTAGGGGAACCACAGATACGCAGTATTTT. Its translation: CASSYGRGTTDTQYF.

The chain employs TRBV6-1 and TRBJ2-5; 10 nucleotides align to TRBD2. The CDR3 has 14 residues. Germline V gives CDR1 MNHNS, CDR2 SASEGT. The ends lost 6 bases at V and 2 bases at J; junction bases unmatched: 3. The DNA for the CDR3 is TGTGCCAGCAGAGGACTAGCGGATCAAGAGACCCAGTACTTC. Amino acids: CASRGLADQETQYF.

This clonotype was counted a few times. The chain joins TRBV3-1 to TRBJ1-4, with 8 bases fitting TRBD1. The germline V gene has CDR1 LGHDT and CDR2 YNNKEL (reference sequence). V gave up 3 bases and J gave up 7 bases; unmatched junction bases: 7. This CDR3 contains 15 residues. The DNA for the CDR3 is TGTGCCAGCAGCCAGGGACAGGTGGGGGGTGAAAAACTGTTTTTT. Translation gives CASSQGQVGGEKLFF.

V gene TRBV15 combines with J gene TRBJ2-4, with D perhaps TRBD2 (5 bases). The CDR3 is 16 amino acids. Germline assignment: CDR1 LNHNV and CDR2 YYDKDF (reference sequence). The V gene lost 0 bases and the J gene lost 1 base, with 10 bases spanning the gap. CDR3 in amino acids: CATSREGSFAKNIQYF. Here the CDR3 DNA reads TGTGCCACCAGCAGAGAAGGGAGTTTCGCCAAAAACATTCAGTACTTC.

The V gene is TRBV14, the J gene TRBJ1-2, with D possibly being TRBD1 (5 bases). Trimming pared 1 base from V and 2 bases from J, leaving 8 bases between. Germline CDR1 reads SGHDN; CDR2 reads FVKESK. The CDR3 spans 14 residues. The CDR3 region has the DNA TGTGCCAGCAGCCAAGCGGGGGGGAACTATGGCTACACCTTC. This encodes CASSQAGGNYGYTF.

This chain uses TRBV5-1 with TRBJ2-3; either TRBD1 or TRBD2 may fit D (6 bases each). V lost 5 bases to trimming and J lost 5 bases, with 18 bases between them. The CDR3 covers 15 residues. Germline V gene sequence: CDR1 SGHRS, CDR2 YFSETQ. In nucleotides, the CDR3 is TGCGCCAGCAGGGCTCTTTTAGGGGGAGGAGATACGCAGTATTTT. This codes for CASRALLGGGDTQYF.

The chain couples TRBV20-1 to TRBJ2-1; possibly TRBD2 for D (6 bases). The CDR3 runs to 13 residues. V lost 4 bases and J 7 bases, leaving 14 bases between the germline ends. Germline V gene lookup returns CDR1 DFQATT and CDR2 SNEGSKA (reference sequence). The CDR3, as DNA: TGCAGTGCTATAGGAGGGAGAAGGAATGAGCAGTTCTTC. This sequence encodes CSAIGGRRNEQFF.

The chain links TRBV5-1 to TRBJ1-2; D perhaps matches TRBD1 (5 bases). Trimming cost V 4 bases and J 8 bases, with 15 bases left between them. CDR3 length equals 13 residues. Germline CDR1 and CDR2: SGHRS and YFSETQ. This CDR3 is CASSLGTMRGYTF. The CDR3 nucleotides are TGCGCCAGCAGCCTAGGGACGATGAGGGGCTACACCTTC.

The V and J genes are TRBV5-1 and TRBJ1-4, with D hard to call. CDR3 length: 15 residues. Trimming left V 3 bases short and J 0 bases short, with 9 bases between. In germline, CDR1 is SGHRS, CDR2 YFSETQ. CDR3 loop: CASSSGETTNEKLFF. The CDR3 DNA reads as TGCGCCAGCAGCTCCGGGGAGACAACTAATGAAAAACTGTTTTTT.

The chain joins TRBV12-3 or TRBV12-4 to TRBJ2-7, with a weak D call TRBD2 (5 bases). The CDR3 runs 15 residues. Trimming left V 1 base short and J 5 bases short, with 15 bases between. This chain's CDR3 is CASSLDYGVPHEQYF. CDR3 coding DNA: TGTGCCAGCAGTTTAGATTACGGGGTTCCCCACGAGCAGTACTTC.

The chain uses TRBV12-3 or TRBV12-4 and TRBJ2-2; the match to TRBD2 covers 9 bases. The trim removed 5 bases at V and 7 bases at J, leaving 8 bases unmatched. The CDR3 is made up of 15 amino acids. This chain's CDR3 is CASSEIAGVNGELFF. CDR3 coding DNA: TGTGCCAGCAGTGAAATAGCGGGAGTAAACGGGGAGCTGTTTTTT.

CDR3 nucleotide sequence: TGCGCCAGCGCAGCGGAAGCCCCTGGCTCCTACAATGAGCAGTTCTTC. Protein: CASAAEAPGSYNEQFF. The rearrangement joins TRBV5-1 to TRBJ2-1, with TRBD2 as a possible D gene (5 bases). Germline assignment: CDR1 SGHRS and CDR2 YFSETQ. Deletions cut 7 bases from V and 0 bases from J, with 17 bases between. This CDR3 has 16 amino acids. Variable domain in full (rest from reference TRBV5-1 and TRBJ2-1): KAGVTQTPRYLIKTRGQQVTLSCSPISGHRSVSWYQQTPGQGLQFLFEYFSETQRNKGNFPGRFSGRQFSNSRSEMNVSTLELGDSALYLCASAAEAPGSYNEQFFGPGTRLTVL.

This clonotype was observed a handful of times. The chain recombines TRBV5-6 with TRBJ1-2; no reliable D call. From germline, CDR1 is SGHDT and CDR2 YYEEEE. V gave up 3 bases and J gave up 0 bases, with 18 bases separating them. CDR3 length equals 17 residues. The CDR3 reads CASSSKSGLLPNYGYTF. The CDR3 bases are TGTGCCAGCAGCTCAAAGTCGGGCCTTCTGCCTAACTATGGCTACACCTTC.